One and the same sample provided the 13 T cell receptor beta chains below, sequenced in a study of blood T cell repertoires in COVID-19. Method: immunoSEQ multiplex PCR; TCRdb's copy keeps in-frame clones and lacks some. Counted here are fewer than 250,000 clones, around 90% occurring once; the ten biggest clones make up roughly 15%. Sequenced: PBMCs or T cells enriched from blood (not recorded which). These receptor sequences come from a woman aged 45-59 years with acute COVID-19.

The chain combines TRBV3-1 (or the pseudogene TRBV3-2) with TRBJ2-5; 10 bases fit TRBD1. J gave up 1 base and V 1 base, and 3 bases lay outside the gene matches. This CDR3 contains 16 residues. Germline V gene sequence: CDR1 LGHDT, CDR2 YNNKEL (reference sequence). CDR3 in amino acids: CASSQGQGAAQETQYF. For the CDR3, the DNA is TGTGCCAGCAGCCAAGGACAGGGGGCCGCCCAAGAGACCCAGTACTTC.

The gene calls are TRBV6-4 and TRBJ2-1, with 7 bases identical to TRBD2. CDR1 MRHNA and CDR2 SNTAGT come from the germline V gene. Losses at the gene ends were 4 bases for V and 8 bases for J; bases not matched to a gene: 11. CDR3 length equals 15 residues. CDR3 sequence: CASSVGGSGGDEQFF. CDR3 nucleotides: TGTGCCAGCAGTGTCGGCGGGAGCGGCGGGGATGAGCAGTTCTTC.

This chain joins TRBV7-8 and TRBJ2-5; a weak D match, TRBD2 (5 bases). Trimming removed 1 base from V and 1 base from J, with 19 bases in between. CDR3 size: 18 residues. From germline, CDR1 is SGHVS and CDR2 FQNEAQ. The CDR3, as DNA: TGTGCCAGCAGCTTAGTGAACCAGTTTGGGCTAGCCCAAGAGACCCAGTACTTC. Encoded protein: CASSLVNQFGLAQETQYF. Full variable domain (outside the CDR3, taken from reference TRBV7-8 and TRBJ2-5): GAGVSQSPRYKVAKRGQDVALRCDPISGHVSLFWYQQALGQGPEFLTYFQNEAQLDKSGLPSDRFFAERPEGSVSTLKIQRTQQEDSAVYLCASSLVNQFGLAQETQYFGPGTRLLVL.

This chain connects TRBV27 to TRBJ2-3; 8 nucleotides line up with TRBD1. The V segment lost 4 bases and the J segment 1 base; nucleotides outside the gene matches: 4. The germline V gene has CDR1 MNHEY and CDR2 SMNVEV (reference sequence). The CDR3 is 15 residues long. The CDR3 sequence: CASSSIRGRTDTQYF. CDR3 in DNA: TGTGCCAGCAGTTCGATCAGGGGGCGCACAGATACGCAGTATTTT.

In DNA, the CDR3 is TGTGCCAGCAGTCTCACCGGGACTAGCTACTACGAGCAGTACTTC. This gives the protein CASSLTGTSYYEQYF. The V and J genes are TRBV27 and TRBJ2-7; 9 positions match TRBD2. CDR1 and CDR2 from the germline V gene are MNHEY and SMNVEV (reference sequence). Losses at the gene ends were 5 bases for V and 3 bases for J; bases not matched to a gene: 8. The CDR3 spans 15 residues.

In this sample, this clone turned up once. This chain links TRBV28 with TRBJ1-3; D is possibly TRBD1 (6 bases). The CDR3 runs 14 residues. CDR1 MDHEN and CDR2 SYDVKM come from the germline V gene. Trimming removed 6 bases at V and 0 bases at J, with 9 bases between. CDR3 nucleotide sequence: TGTGCCAGCAGGGACAGCCACTCTGGAAACACCATATATTTT. This encodes CASRDSHSGNTIYF.

The sample holds a few counts of this clone. The chain links TRBV20-1 to TRBJ2-5; the D gene is possibly TRBD2 (5 bases). The CDR3 totals 12 residues. CDR1 is DFQATT and CDR2 is SNEGSKA in the germline V gene (reference sequence). V was cut by 3 bases and J by 1 base, with 6 bases left in between. The CDR3 is CSASRGQETQYF. In DNA form, the CDR3 reads TGCAGTGCTAGTCGGGGCCAAGAGACCCAGTACTTC.

J is TRBJ2-1 and V is TRBV4-2, with TRBD2 matching 8 bases. This CDR3 contains 15 residues. V lost 4 bases and J lost 7; bases outside the gene matches: 9. Looked up from germline, CDR1 is LGHNA and CDR2 is YNFKEQ. For the CDR3, the DNA is TGTGCCAGCAGCCCCCCCAGCGGGAGCGGGAATGAGCAGTTCTTC. Protein sequence: CASSPPSGSGNEQFF.

The rearrangement uses TRBV6-6 and TRBJ1-5; the match to TRBD1 covers 7 bases. CDR1 MNHNY and CDR2 SVGAGI come from the germline V gene (reference sequence). The ends lost 8 bases at V and 5 bases at J; junction bases unmatched: 12. This CDR3 is built from 15 residues. This CDR3 is CASGRTGEGDQPQHF. As DNA, the CDR3 is TGTGCCAGCGGCAGAACAGGGGAAGGGGATCAGCCCCAGCATTTT.

The chain has TRBV18 and TRBJ2-1; the D is unclear. V was cut by 4 bases and J by 9 bases, with 16 bases left in between. The CDR3 length is 14 residues. From germline, CDR1 is KGHSH and CDR2 LQKENI. CDR3 loop: CASSRPPEHGEQFF. The CDR3, as DNA: TGTGCCAGCTCACGACCCCCCGAACATGGTGAGCAGTTCTTC.

This chain uses TRBV6-1 with TRBJ1-1; D perhaps matches TRBD1 (6 bases). Trimming pared 3 bases from V and 6 bases from J, leaving 14 bases between. The length of the CDR3 is 14 residues. Germline CDR1 and CDR2: MNHNS and SASEGT. The CDR3 DNA reads as TGTGCCAGCAGTGACGGTCAGGGGTTAGCTGAAGCTTTCTTT. Translated: CASSDGQGLAEAFF.

The chain recombines TRBV7-9 with TRBJ1-2; 8 positions agree with TRBD1. With 1 base clipped from V and 2 bases from J, the junction kept 12 bases outside the gene matches. Germline V gives CDR1 SEHNR, CDR2 FQNEAQ (reference sequence). The CDR3 covers 18 residues. The chain's CDR3 is CASSLDLDRAVENYGYTF. In DNA, the CDR3 is TGTGCCAGCAGCTTAGATTTGGACAGGGCGGTGGAGAACTATGGCTACACCTTC.

The chain recombines TRBV5-8 with TRBJ2-7, with 11 bases identical to TRBD2. The germline CDR1 and CDR2 sequences are SGHTS and YDEGEE. This CDR3 contains 15 residues. V shed 4 bases and J 4 bases; nucleotides not matched to a gene: 7. CDR3 DNA sequence: TGTGCCAGCAGCCTGACGACTAGCGGGACTTACGAGCAGTACTTC. Its translation is CASSLTTSGTYEQYF.